These 31 T cell receptor beta chains were all obtained from the same sample, sequenced in a study of cytomegalovirus exposure and HLA in healthy donors. The PCR had 60 Vbeta and 13 Jbeta primers. Measured with immunoSEQ multiplex PCR; TCRdb has only the in-frame clones, and not every one. The table shows about 220,000 clones, with roughly 85% occurring only once. Material for sequencing was PBMCs. The receptors were sampled from a male donor in good health and CMV-seronegative.

The rearrangement uses TRBV6-6 and TRBJ2-2; 11 nucleotides line up with TRBD2. The CDR3 totals 16 residues. Looked up from germline, CDR1 is MNHNY and CDR2 is SVGAGI (reference sequence). After removal of 5 bases from V and 8 bases from J, the junction contained 10 bases not matched to a gene. The CDR3 nucleotides read TGTGCCAGCAGTAGGTTAGCGGGAGGGACAGGTGGGGAGCTGTTTTTT. This codes for CASSRLAGGTGGELFF.

As regards this clone: The junction shows a germline mismatch at one end, possibly a read error. J is TRBJ2-4 and V is TRBV27; tentative D call: TRBD1 (8 bases). The CDR3 totals 16 residues. In germline, CDR1 is MNHEY, CDR2 SMNVEV (reference sequence). For the CDR3, the DNA is TGTGCTAGCAGTCCCTACAGGGGGGGGGCCAAAAACATTCAGTACTTC. Translating gives CASSPYRGGAKNIQYF.

This clone has only a few counts. The rearrangement links TRBV7-9 to TRBJ2-1, with D possibly TRBD2 on 6 matching bases. Germline CDR1 and CDR2: SEHNR and FQNEAQ (reference sequence). This CDR3 is built from 16 residues. V shed 5 bases and J shed 2 bases, with 16 bases lying between them. In DNA form, the CDR3 reads TGTGCCAGCAGCCATAGGGTGGGGGGAACCTACAATGAGCAGTTCTTC. It is translated as CASSHRVGGTYNEQFF.

This chain links TRBV4-1 with TRBJ2-1, with D possibly being TRBD2 (5 bases). CDR1 and CDR2 from the germline V gene are MGHRA and YSYEKL. Trimming removed 4 bases from V and 4 bases from J, with 14 bases in between. The CDR3 has 15 amino acids. CDR3 coding DNA: TGCGCCAGCAGCCTCATCGCAGGACTTTACAATGAGCAGTTCTTC. Amino acid sequence: CASSLIAGLYNEQFF.

This chain uses TRBV28 with TRBJ1-6; TRBD1 agrees at 8 bases. V shed 6 bases and J 8 bases; nucleotides not matched to a gene: 9. The CDR3 length is 15 residues. From germline, CDR1 is MDHEN and CDR2 SYDVKM. CDR3 in amino acids: CASSNRQGTYSPLHF. For the CDR3, the DNA is TGTGCCAGCAGCAATAGACAGGGGACTTATTCACCCCTCCACTTT. The full variable domain, with the rest looked up from reference TRBV28 and TRBJ1-6, is DVKVTQSSRYLVKRTGEKVFLECVQDMDHENMFWYRQDPGLGLRLIYFSYDVKMKEKGDIPEGYSVSREKKERFSLILESASTNQTSMYLCASSNRQGTYSPLHFGNGTRLTVT.

This clone appeared once. The chain uses TRBV21-1 and TRBJ2-7; no DNA check was done on the table's D call, TRBD2. TRBV21-1 corresponds to a pseudogene. This CDR3 comprises 13 residues. The CDR3 here is CASSKGERYEQYF. The CDR3 DNA sequence: TGTGCCAGCAGCAAGGGTGAGAGGTACGAGCAGTACTTC.

This clone came up a few times. The chain uses TRBV4-3 and TRBJ2-3; 9 positions agree with TRBD1. CDR3 length: 15 residues. After removal of 4 bases from V and 3 bases from J, the junction contained 5 bases not matched to a gene. From germline, CDR1 is LGHNA and CDR2 YSLEER. The CDR3 nucleotides are TGCGCCAGCAGCCGCAGCGGACAGGGGACAGATACGCAGTATTTT. This codes for CASSRSGQGTDTQYF.

This chain connects TRBV11-2 to TRBJ2-7; D might be TRBD2 (6 bases). Trimming removed 2 bases from V and 4 bases from J, with 9 bases in between. CDR1 and CDR2 (germline): SGHAT, FQNNGV. The CDR3 extends over 13 amino acids. CDR3 coding DNA: TGTGCCAGCAGCTTATCGGAGGGTTACGAGCAGTACTTC. It is translated as CASSLSEGYEQYF.

This clone was observed a few times. The J gene is TRBJ2-7, the V gene TRBV5-6; maybe TRBD1 (6 bases). The V gene lost 3 bases and the J gene lost 4 bases, with 11 bases spanning the gap. The CDR3 sequence is 13 residues long. Per the germline V gene, CDR1 is SGHDT and CDR2 is YYEEEE. The CDR3 DNA reads as TGTGCCAGCAGCTACTACACAGGGTACGAGCAGTACTTC. Translation gives CASSYYTGYEQYF.

This sequence joins TRBV16 and TRBJ1-1; the match to TRBD1 covers 10 bases. Trimming removed 5 bases from V and 5 bases from J; junction bases left unmatched: 11. This CDR3 has 16 residues. The V gene's germline CDR1 is KGHSY and CDR2 FQNENV. CDR3 sequence (DNA): TGTGCCAGCAGCATACCGGGACAGGGGTACGGGACTGAAGCTTTCTTT. Translating it yields CASSIPGQGYGTEAFF.

Worth noting for this clone: The sample has other DNA sequences that encode this CDR3 too. This chain connects TRBV6-5 to TRBJ2-5; 10 bases are shared with TRBD2. J gave up 5 bases and V 6 bases, and 6 bases lay outside the gene matches. Germline V CDR1 and CDR2: MNHEY, SVGAGI. The CDR3 is made up of 14 amino acids. The CDR3 reads CASRIGLAVETQYF. The CDR3 DNA follows: TGTGCCAGCAGGATTGGACTAGCGGTGGAGACCCAGTACTTC.

J is TRBJ2-1 and V is TRBV7-6; 14 bases are a match to TRBD2. This CDR3 is 17 amino acids long. Germline CDR1 SGHVS, CDR2 FNYEAQ. V lost 5 bases to trimming and J lost 7 bases; unmatched junction nucleotides: 10. The DNA of the CDR3 is TGTGCCAGCAGCAAACGACTAGCGGGGGGGCCTGGGAATGAGCAGTTCTTC. Translated, it gives CASSKRLAGGPGNEQFF.

V is TRBV7-3 and J is TRBJ1-3; D is uncertain. The V gene's germline CDR1 is SGHTA and CDR2 FQGTGA. There are 14 residues in the CDR3. V was shortened by 3 bases and J by 4 bases, with 10 bases between the two germline ends. The CDR3, as DNA: TGTGCCAGCAGCTTTGGCCCGTTCGGAAACACCATATATTTT. Its translation: CASSFGPFGNTIYF.

V is TRBV28 and J is TRBJ2-5; 8 bases match TRBD1. The V gene's germline CDR1 is MDHEN and CDR2 SYDVKM. The junction had 3 bases not matched to a gene; V was cut back by 7 bases and J by 5 bases. The CDR3 sequence is 12 residues long. This chain's CDR3 is CASTTGDETQYF. In DNA, the CDR3 is TGTGCCAGCACGACAGGGGATGAGACCCAGTACTTC.

V gene TRBV7-9 combines with J gene TRBJ2-4, with 8 bases identical to TRBD1. This CDR3 is 14 amino acids long. CDR1 is SEHNR, CDR2 FQNEAQ, per germline (reference sequence). V shed 4 bases and J 4 bases; nucleotides not matched to a gene: 3. CDR3 sequence reads: CASSSTGDKNIQYF. As DNA, the CDR3 is TGTGCCAGCAGCTCGACAGGGGATAAAAACATTCAGTACTTC.

V gene TRBV11-2 combines with J gene TRBJ2-7; the match to TRBD2 covers 8 bases. This CDR3 is built from 15 residues. The ends lost 1 base at V and 1 base at J; junction bases unmatched: 3. In germline, CDR1 is SGHAT, CDR2 FQNNGV. In nucleotides, the CDR3 is TGTGCCAGCAGCTTAGTGACTAGCGTATCCTACGAGCAGTACTTC. Protein: CASSLVTSVSYEQYF.

J is TRBJ2-2 and V is TRBV10-3; 9 bases align to TRBD2. Germline values: CDR1 ENHRY, CDR2 SYGVKD. CDR3 length: 16 amino acids. Trimming removed 4 bases from V and 5 bases from J; junction bases left unmatched: 8. CDR3 nucleotide sequence: TGTGCCATCAGTGGCGGGAGCGGGGGGTTTACCGGGGAGCTGTTTTTT. Residues: CAISGGSGGFTGELFF.

V is TRBV27 and J is TRBJ2-3; D gene ambiguous. The CDR3 consists of 13 residues. The germline V gene encodes CDR1 MNHEY and CDR2 SMNVEV (reference sequence). V dropped 4 bases and J dropped 4 bases, with 9 bases sitting between them. In DNA, the CDR3 is TGTGCCAGCAGTTCGTTGGCTTCAGATACGCAGTATTTT. Residues: CASSSLASDTQYF.

V usage is TRBV5-1 and J usage is TRBJ2-5, with D possibly matching TRBD1 (6 bases). The J call may be incorrect, as the DNA end agrees better with TRBJ2-7. CDR3 length: 15 residues. Germline V gene data show CDR1 as SGHRS and CDR2 as YFSETQ. CDR3 in DNA: TGCGCCAGCAGCTTACTAAACCCAGGGGCGGACGAGCAGTACTTC. Its protein product is CASSLLNPGADEQYF.

On this clone itself: One junction end disagrees with the germline gene, perhaps due to a read error. Other DNA sequences in this sample translate to the same CDR3. V usage is TRBV9 and J usage is TRBJ2-2, with 7 bases lining up with TRBD2. The CDR3 runs to 16 residues. Germline V gene sequence: CDR1 SGDLS, CDR2 YYNGEE. CDR3: CASSVGLAEHTGELFF. The CDR3 DNA follows: TGTGCCAGCAGTGTAGGGCTAGCGGAACACACCGGGGAGCTGTTTTTT.

The chain joins TRBV6-5 to TRBJ1-1, with TRBD1 as a possible D gene (6 bases). In germline, CDR1 is MNHEY, CDR2 SVGAGI. The CDR3 runs 14 residues. V was trimmed by 2 bases and J by 2 bases, leaving 9 bases between them. The CDR3: CASSYGGANTEAFF. The CDR3 nucleotides read TGTGCCAGCAGTTACGGGGGGGCTAACACTGAAGCTTTCTTT.

The chain combines TRBV2 with TRBJ2-3; D gene uncertain. The length of the CDR3 is 13 residues. V lost 4 bases and J lost 3, with 8 bases in between. Germline V gene data show CDR1 as SNHLY and CDR2 as FYNNEI. The chain's CDR3 is CASSASGTDTQYF. In DNA form, the CDR3 reads TGTGCCAGCAGTGCTTCGGGTACAGATACGCAGTATTTT.

The chain combines TRBV2 with TRBJ1-6, with D maybe TRBD1 (5 bases). The length of the CDR3 is 15 residues. V lost 2 bases to trimming and J lost 11 bases, with 16 bases between them. CDR1 and CDR2 from the germline V gene are SNHLY and FYNNEI. The CDR3 coding sequence is TGTGCCAGCAGTGAATTAGCGGGGGTTGTTACACCCCTCCACTTT. Translated, it gives CASSELAGVVTPLHF.

Of note for this clone: This same CDR3 is encoded by further DNA sequences in the sample. The chain joins TRBV29-1 to TRBJ2-2; tentative D call: TRBD1 (5 bases). The CDR3 has 13 residues. V lost 3 bases and J 5 bases, leaving 10 bases between the germline ends. In germline, CDR1 is SQVTM, CDR2 ANQGSEA. CDR3 loop: CSVDPGNTGELFF. The CDR3 DNA reads TGCAGCGTTGACCCAGGGAATACCGGGGAGCTGTTTTTT.

This sequence joins TRBV7-7 and TRBJ1-4; weak D call: TRBD1 (6 bases). Trimming removed 1 base from V and 6 bases from J, with 12 bases in between. The CDR3 length is 15 residues. From germline, CDR1 is SSHAT and CDR2 FNYEAQ (reference sequence). For the CDR3, the DNA is TGTGCCAGCAGCTTAGGCTCAGGGGCGCATGAAAAACTGTTTTTT. As protein: CASSLGSGAHEKLFF.

J is TRBJ2-5 and V is TRBV5-6, with TRBD2 identical over 10 bases. The CDR3 length is 16 residues. CDR1 and CDR2 (germline): SGHDT, YYEEEE. Unmatched junction bases numbered 11, after V lost 5 bases and J lost 4 bases. The CDR3 nucleotides are TGTGCCAGCAGACCCGTTAGCGGGGGGCCAGCAGAGACCCAGTACTTC. This sequence encodes CASRPVSGGPAETQYF.

This sequence joins TRBV27 and TRBJ2-6; no clear D. Trimming removed 4 bases at V and 4 bases at J, with 8 bases between. CDR3 length: 14 residues. Per the germline V gene, CDR1 is MNHEY and CDR2 is SMNVEV (reference sequence). CDR3 sequence reads: CASSWSAGANVLTF. In DNA, the CDR3 is TGTGCCAGCAGTTGGAGTGCCGGGGCCAACGTCCTGACTTTC.

The V gene is TRBV28, the J gene TRBJ2-2; no firm D call. Germline CDR1 MDHEN, CDR2 SYDVKM. CDR3 length equals 14 residues. The V end was cut by 6 bases, the J end by 3 bases, with 11 bases between. CDR3 sequence: CASSTPPYTGELFF. The CDR3 DNA reads TGTGCCAGCAGCACTCCCCCCTACACCGGGGAGCTGTTTTTT.

This chain links TRBV7-9 with TRBJ2-3, with TRBD2 as a possible D gene (5 bases). The CDR3 is 13 amino acids. V lost 5 bases and J 4 bases, leaving 10 bases between the germline ends. From germline, CDR1 is SEHNR and CDR2 FQNEAQ (reference sequence). As DNA, the CDR3 is TGTGCCAGCAGCCCCGGGGTGGCAGATACGCAGTATTTT. This translates into CASSPGVADTQYF.

J is TRBJ2-3 and V is TRBV7-9; 8 nucleotides agree with TRBD1. Germline V gene data show CDR1 as SEHNR and CDR2 as FQNEAQ (reference sequence). The CDR3 loop spans 17 amino acids. Trimming at V came to 1 base and at J to 3 bases, leaving 9 bases not matched to a gene. CDR3 amino acids: CASSLGRGDRFTDTQYF. CDR3 coding DNA: TGTGCCAGCAGCTTAGGGAGGGGGGACAGGTTTACAGATACGCAGTATTTT.

The J gene is TRBJ1-5, the V gene TRBV6-6; TRBD1 matches at 12 bases. V lost 7 bases and J lost 6; bases outside the gene matches: 10. This CDR3 comprises 16 residues. CDR1 is MNHNY, CDR2 SVGAGI, per germline (reference sequence). The CDR3: CASTLGGQGAGQPQHF. CDR3 nucleotide sequence: TGTGCCAGCACATTAGGGGGACAGGGGGCTGGTCAGCCCCAGCATTTT.